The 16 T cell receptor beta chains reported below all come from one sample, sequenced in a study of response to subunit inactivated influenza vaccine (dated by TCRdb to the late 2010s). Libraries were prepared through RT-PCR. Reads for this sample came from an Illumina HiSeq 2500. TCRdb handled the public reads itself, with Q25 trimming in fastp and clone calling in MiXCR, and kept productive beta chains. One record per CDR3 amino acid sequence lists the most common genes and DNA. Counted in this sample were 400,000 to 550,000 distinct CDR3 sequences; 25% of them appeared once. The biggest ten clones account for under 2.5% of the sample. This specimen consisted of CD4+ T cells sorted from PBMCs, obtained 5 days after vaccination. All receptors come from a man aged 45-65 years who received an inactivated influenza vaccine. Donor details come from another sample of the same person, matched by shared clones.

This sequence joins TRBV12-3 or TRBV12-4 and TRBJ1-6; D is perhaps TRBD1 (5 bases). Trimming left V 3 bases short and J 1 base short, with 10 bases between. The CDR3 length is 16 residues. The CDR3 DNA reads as TGTGCCAGCAGTTTCGGCGGGGGGTCCTATAATTCACCCCTCCACTTT. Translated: CASSFGGGSYNSPLHF.

The CDR3 spells CASTWTARAEQFF. CDR3 nucleotides: TGTGCCAGCACCTGGACGGCTCGGGCTGAGCAGTTCTTC. J is TRBJ2-1 and V is TRBV6-2 or TRBV6-3; no firm D call. The CDR3 is made up of 13 amino acids. Germline CDR1 reads MNHEY; CDR2 reads SVGEGT. V shed 7 bases and J shed 9 bases, with 16 bases lying between them.

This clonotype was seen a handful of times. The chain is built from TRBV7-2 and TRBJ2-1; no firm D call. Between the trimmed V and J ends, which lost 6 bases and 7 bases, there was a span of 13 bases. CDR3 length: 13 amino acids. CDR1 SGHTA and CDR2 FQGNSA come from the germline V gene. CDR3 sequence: CASSFSVENEQFF. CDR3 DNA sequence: TGTGCCAGCAGTTTTTCGGTTGAGAATGAGCAGTTCTTC.

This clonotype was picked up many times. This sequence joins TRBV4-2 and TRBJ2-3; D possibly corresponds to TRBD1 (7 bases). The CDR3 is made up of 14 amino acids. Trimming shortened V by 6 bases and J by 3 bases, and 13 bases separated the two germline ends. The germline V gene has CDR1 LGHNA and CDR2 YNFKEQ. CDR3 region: CASSQQGRTDTQYF. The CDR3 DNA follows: TGTGCCAGCAGTCAACAGGGGAGGACAGATACGCAGTATTTT.

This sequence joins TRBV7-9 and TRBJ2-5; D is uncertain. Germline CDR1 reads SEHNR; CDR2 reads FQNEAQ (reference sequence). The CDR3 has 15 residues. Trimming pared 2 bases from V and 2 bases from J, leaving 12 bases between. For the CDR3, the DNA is TGTGCCAGCAGCTTAACCTTGGGGAAACAAGAGACCCAGTACTTC. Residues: CASSLTLGKQETQYF.

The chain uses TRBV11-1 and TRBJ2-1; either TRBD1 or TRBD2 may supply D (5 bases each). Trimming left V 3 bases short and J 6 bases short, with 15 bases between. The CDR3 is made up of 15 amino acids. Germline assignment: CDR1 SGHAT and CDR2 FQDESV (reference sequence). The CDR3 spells CASSFNRDGRNEQFF. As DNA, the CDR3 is TGTGCCAGCAGCTTCAACCGGGACGGTCGCAATGAGCAGTTCTTC. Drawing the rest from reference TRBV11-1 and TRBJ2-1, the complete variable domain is EAEVAQSPRYKITEKSQAVAFWCDPISGHATLYWYRQILGQGPELLVQFQDESVVDDSQLPKDRFSAERLKGVDSTLKIQPAELGDSAMYLCASSFNRDGRNEQFFGPGTRLTVL.

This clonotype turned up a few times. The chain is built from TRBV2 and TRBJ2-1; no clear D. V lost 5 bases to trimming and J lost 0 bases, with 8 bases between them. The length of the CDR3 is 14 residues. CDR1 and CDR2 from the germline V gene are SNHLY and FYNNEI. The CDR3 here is CASSTHNSYNEQFF. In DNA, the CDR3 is TGTGCCAGCAGTACCCATAACTCCTACAATGAGCAGTTCTTC.

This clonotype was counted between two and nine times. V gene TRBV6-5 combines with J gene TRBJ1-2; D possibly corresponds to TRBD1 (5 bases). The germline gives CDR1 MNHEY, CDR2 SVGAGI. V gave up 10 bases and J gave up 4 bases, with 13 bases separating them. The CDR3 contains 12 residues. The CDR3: CATGVAGYGYTF. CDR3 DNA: TGTGCCACGGGGGTCGCTGGCTATGGCTACACCTTC.

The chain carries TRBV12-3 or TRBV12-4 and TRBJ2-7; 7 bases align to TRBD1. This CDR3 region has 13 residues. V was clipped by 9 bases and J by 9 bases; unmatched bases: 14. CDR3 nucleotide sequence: TGTGCCAGTAGCGCGACAGGGACCGCACGGCAGTACTTC. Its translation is CASSATGTARQYF.

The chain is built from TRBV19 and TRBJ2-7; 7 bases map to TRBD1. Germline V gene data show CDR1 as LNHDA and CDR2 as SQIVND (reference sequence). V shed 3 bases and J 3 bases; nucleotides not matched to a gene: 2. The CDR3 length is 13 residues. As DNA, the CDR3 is TGTGCCAGTAGTATGTACAGGGGCTACGAGCAGTACTTC. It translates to CASSMYRGYEQYF.

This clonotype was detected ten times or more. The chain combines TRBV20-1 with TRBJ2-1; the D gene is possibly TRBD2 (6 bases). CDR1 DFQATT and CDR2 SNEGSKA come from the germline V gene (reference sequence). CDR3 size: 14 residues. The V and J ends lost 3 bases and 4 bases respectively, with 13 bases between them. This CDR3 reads CSASYSGLYNEQFF. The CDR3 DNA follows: TGCAGTGCTAGCTATAGCGGCTTATACAATGAGCAGTTCTTC.

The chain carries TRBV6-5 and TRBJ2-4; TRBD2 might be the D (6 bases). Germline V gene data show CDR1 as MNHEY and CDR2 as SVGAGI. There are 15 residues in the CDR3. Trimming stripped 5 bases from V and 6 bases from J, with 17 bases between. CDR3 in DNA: TGTGCCAGCAGTAACTACGGGAGCTCGGGAAACATTCAGTACTTC. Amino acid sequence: CASSNYGSSGNIQYF.

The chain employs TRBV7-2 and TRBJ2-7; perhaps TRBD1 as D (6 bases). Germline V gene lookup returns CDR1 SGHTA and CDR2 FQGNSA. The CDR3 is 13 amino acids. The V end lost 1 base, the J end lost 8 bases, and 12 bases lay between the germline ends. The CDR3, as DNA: TGTGCCAGCAGCTTAGAGGTCAGGGGACAGCAGTACTTC. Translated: CASSLEVRGQQYF.

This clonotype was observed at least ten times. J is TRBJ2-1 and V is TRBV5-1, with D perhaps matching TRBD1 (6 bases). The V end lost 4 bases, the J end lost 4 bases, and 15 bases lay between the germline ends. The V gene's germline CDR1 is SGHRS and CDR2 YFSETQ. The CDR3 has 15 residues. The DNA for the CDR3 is TGCGCCAGCAGCCCGGACGGACAGACATACAATGAGCAGTTCTTC. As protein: CASSPDGQTYNEQFF.

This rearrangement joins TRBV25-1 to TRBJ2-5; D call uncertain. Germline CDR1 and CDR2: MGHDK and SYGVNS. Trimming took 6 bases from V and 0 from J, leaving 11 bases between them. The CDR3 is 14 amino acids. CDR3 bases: TGTGCCAGCAGCCATCGCGAGTACCAAGAGACCCAGTACTTC. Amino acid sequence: CASSHREYQETQYF.

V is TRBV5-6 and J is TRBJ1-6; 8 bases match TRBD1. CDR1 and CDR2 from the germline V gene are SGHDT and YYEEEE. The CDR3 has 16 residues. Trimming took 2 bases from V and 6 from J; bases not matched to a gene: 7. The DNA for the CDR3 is TGTGCCAGCAGCTTACTGGACAGGGCTCCTAATTCACCCCTCCACTTT. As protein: CASSLLDRAPNSPLHF.